The 9 T cell receptor beta chains reported below all come from one sample, sequenced in a study of Ad26.COV2.S vaccination and SARS-CoV-2 variants. The repertoire was sequenced with immunoSEQ multiplex PCR; TCRdb's copy has only in-frame clones and lacks some. The repertoire consists of more than 150,000 clones, with around nine tenths occurring once and the leading ten covering over 4.5%. The material was peripheral blood, obtained after recovery from COVID-19. All receptors derive from a human donor who had recovered from COVID-19.

The chain is built from TRBV6-5 and TRBJ2-1; possibly TRBD1 for D (6 bases). CDR3 length: 14 residues. V gave up 6 bases and J gave up 6 bases, with 15 bases separating them. From germline, CDR1 is MNHEY and CDR2 SVGAGI. For the CDR3, the DNA is TGTGCCAGCAGACCGAGACAGGCCTCCAATGAGCAGTTCTTC. Translating it yields CASRPRQASNEQFF.

This clone was picked up one time. The CDR3 here is CASSQMTLEQYF. The CDR3 nucleotides are TGCGCCAGCAGCCAAATGACCTTAGAGCAGTATTTT. V is TRBV4-1 and J is TRBJ2-3; D unclear. The length of the CDR3 is 12 residues. CDR1 MGHRA and CDR2 YSYEKL come from the germline V gene. V was clipped by 2 bases and J by 11 bases, with 11 bases between them.

This chain joins TRBV5-1 and TRBJ2-7; 10 bases map to TRBD1. V shed 4 bases and J 3 bases; nucleotides not matched to a gene: 13. This CDR3 region has 17 residues. The germline V gene has CDR1 SGHRS and CDR2 YFSETQ. CDR3 sequence: CASSRGRGQGLIYEQYF. In nucleotides, the CDR3 is TGCGCCAGCAGCCGTGGGCGGGGACAGGGGTTAATCTACGAGCAGTACTTC.

The genes are TRBV5-1 and TRBJ2-5; TRBD2 might be the D (6 bases). Germline V lookup: CDR1 SGHRS, CDR2 YFSETQ. V was shortened by 8 bases and J by 1 base, with 12 bases between the two germline ends. This CDR3 spans 13 amino acids. For the CDR3, the DNA is TGCGCCAGTTCCCGGGACTTCCAAGAGACCCAGTACTTC. Translating it yields CASSRDFQETQYF.

The chain links TRBV19 to TRBJ1-1, with D possibly matching TRBD1 (5 bases). The CDR3 totals 15 residues. Trimming removed 5 bases at V and 2 bases at J, with 15 bases between. The V gene's germline CDR1 is LNHDA and CDR2 SQIVND (reference sequence). The chain's CDR3 is CASSDKDSRNTEAFF. CDR3 bases: TGTGCCAGTAGTGACAAAGACAGCCGAAACACTGAAGCTTTCTTT. Complete variable domain (other parts from reference TRBV19 and TRBJ1-1): DGGITQSPKYLFRKEGQNVTLSCEQNLNHDAMYWYRQDPGQGLRLIYYSQIVNDFQKGDIAEGYSVSREKKESFPLTVTSAQKNPTAFYLCASSDKDSRNTEAFFGQGTRLTVV.

The chain recombines TRBV5-4 with TRBJ2-1, with no clear D. From germline, CDR1 is SGHNT and CDR2 YYREEE (reference sequence). Trimming left V 1 base short and J 10 bases short, with 9 bases between. The CDR3 loop spans 12 amino acids. CDR3 in DNA: TGTGCCAGCAGCTTGACCCTAGTCGAGCAGTTCTTC. It translates to CASSLTLVEQFF.

With respect to this clone: Compared with germline, one end of the junction differs, possibly owing to a read error. J is TRBJ2-1 and V is TRBV7-7, with 8 bases fitting TRBD2. Germline lookup yields CDR1 SSHAT and CDR2 FNYEAQ (reference sequence). The CDR3 covers 15 residues. The CDR3 is CASSLDRGGYNEQFF. DNA of the CDR3: TGTGCTAGCAGCTTAGACCGGGGGGGATACAATGAGCAGTTCTTC.

The chain is built from TRBV30 and TRBJ2-3; D remains unclear. Germline V gives CDR1 GTSNPN, CDR2 SVGIG (reference sequence). There are 11 residues in the CDR3. Trimming removed 3 bases from V and 5 bases from J, with 6 bases in between. The CDR3 sequence is CAWSLLDTQYF. The CDR3 coding sequence is TGTGCCTGGAGCTTATTAGATACGCAGTATTTT.

The rearrangement links TRBV4-2 to TRBJ2-5, with 14 positions matching TRBD2. Germline trimming cut 7 bases from V and 4 bases from J; bases unmatched to any gene: 8. From germline, CDR1 is LGHNA and CDR2 YNFKEQ. The CDR3 sequence is 16 residues long. CDR3 coding DNA: TGTGCCAGCACCCTTGGACTAGCGGGAGGCGGAGAGACCCAGTACTTC. Its translation is CASTLGLAGGGETQYF.